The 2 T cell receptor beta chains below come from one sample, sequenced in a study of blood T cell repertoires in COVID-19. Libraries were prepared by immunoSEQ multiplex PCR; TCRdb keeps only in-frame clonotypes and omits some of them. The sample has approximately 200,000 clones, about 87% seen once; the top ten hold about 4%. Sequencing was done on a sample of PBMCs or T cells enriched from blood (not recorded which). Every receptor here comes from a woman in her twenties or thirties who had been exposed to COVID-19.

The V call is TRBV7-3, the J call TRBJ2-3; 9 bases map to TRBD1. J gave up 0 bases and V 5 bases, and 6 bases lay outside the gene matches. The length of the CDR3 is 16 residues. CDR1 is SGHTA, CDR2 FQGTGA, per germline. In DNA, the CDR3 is TGTGCCAGCAGCCCCCGGACAGGGGCTAGCACAGATACGCAGTATTTT. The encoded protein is CASSPRTGASTDTQYF.

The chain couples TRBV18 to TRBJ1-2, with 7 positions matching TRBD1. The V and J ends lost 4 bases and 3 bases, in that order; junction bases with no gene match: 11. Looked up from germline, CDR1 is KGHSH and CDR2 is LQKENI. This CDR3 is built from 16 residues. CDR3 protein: CASSLRTGRSDYGYTF. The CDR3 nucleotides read TGTGCCAGCTCACTACGGACAGGACGATCCGACTATGGCTACACCTTC. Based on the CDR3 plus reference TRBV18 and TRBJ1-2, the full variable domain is NAGVMQNPRHLVRRRGQEARLRCSPMKGHSHVYWYRQLPEEGLKFMVYLQKENIIDESGMPKERFSAEFPKEGPSILRIQQVVRGDSAAYFCASSLRTGRSDYGYTFGSGTRLTVV.